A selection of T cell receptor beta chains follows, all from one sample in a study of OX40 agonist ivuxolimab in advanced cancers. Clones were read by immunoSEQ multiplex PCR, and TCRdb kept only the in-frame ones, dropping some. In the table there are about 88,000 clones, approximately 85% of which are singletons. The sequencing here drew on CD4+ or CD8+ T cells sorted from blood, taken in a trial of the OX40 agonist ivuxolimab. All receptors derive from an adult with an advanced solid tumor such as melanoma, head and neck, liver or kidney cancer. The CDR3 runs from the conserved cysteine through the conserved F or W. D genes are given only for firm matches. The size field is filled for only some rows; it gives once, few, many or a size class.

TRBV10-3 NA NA CAISEGTTYEQYF
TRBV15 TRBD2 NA CATSISRTSGQREFF
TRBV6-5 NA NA CASTSLGGRSSGYTF
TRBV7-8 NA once CASSLRDTQYF
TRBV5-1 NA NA CASSLVRVGNEQFF
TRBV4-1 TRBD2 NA CASSQDLATSGRDNEQFF
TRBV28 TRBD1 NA CASTPAGGSYNEQFF
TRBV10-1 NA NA CASSESSREGGTQYF
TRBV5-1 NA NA CASSLTASYSGNTIYF
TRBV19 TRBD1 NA CASSSRDSTRDPYF
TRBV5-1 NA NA CASSLGGGSYNEQFF
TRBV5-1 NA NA CASSSTDTTDTQYF
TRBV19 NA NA CASRLRGRNTGELFF
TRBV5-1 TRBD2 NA CASSSGLAGLETQYF
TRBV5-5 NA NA CASSLRAEGAFF
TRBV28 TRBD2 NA CASSLWKLAGGPGEQFF
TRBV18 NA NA CASSQSSGSDTQYF
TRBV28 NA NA CASSSGPLNTEAFF
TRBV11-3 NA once CASSASTRREETQYF
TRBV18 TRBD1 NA CASSPQTGGGHLGEQYF
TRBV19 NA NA CASSISGNSGNTIYF
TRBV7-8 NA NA CASSLGRDRGPFF
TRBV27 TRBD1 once CATKQGQGEHTEAFF
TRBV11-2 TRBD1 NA CASSPAGDRGNTEAFF
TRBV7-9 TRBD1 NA CASSLAGGAAVGTF
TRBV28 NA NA CASKLGNQPQHF
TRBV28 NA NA CASSFARTGSYNEQFF
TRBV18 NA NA CASSPRGKKDTGELFF
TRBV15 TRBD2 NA CATSSASGKGRRELFF
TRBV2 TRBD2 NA CASSDGTTSGEWGETQYF
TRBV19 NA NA CASVSIRRSAGNTIYF
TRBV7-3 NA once CASSFKPPGDGSPLHF
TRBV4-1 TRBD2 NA CASSQDRRIGGRDTQYF
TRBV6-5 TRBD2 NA CASSWGGRTYEQYF
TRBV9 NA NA CASSDRWWANVLTF
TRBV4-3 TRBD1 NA CASSQDIGGGQVLQETQYF
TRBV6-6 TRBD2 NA CASTGLAGLPNEQFF
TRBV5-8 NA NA CASSLISGVGNQPQHF
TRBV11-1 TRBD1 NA CASSHRGNYGYTF
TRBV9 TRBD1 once CASSVDRAYRGNTIYF
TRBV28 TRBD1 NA CASISGQRAFF
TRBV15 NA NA CATSRDLAGRSTNEKLFF
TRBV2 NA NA CASSDNQPQHF
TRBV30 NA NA CAWSRSSGQHGNGYTF
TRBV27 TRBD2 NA CASSPMRGLAVNNEQFF
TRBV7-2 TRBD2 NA CASSSGRLAGAETQYF
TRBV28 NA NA CASSFGSRLITYEQYF
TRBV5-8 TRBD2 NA CASSKRTSGRFDNEQFF
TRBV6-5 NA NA CASTAGSWYGYTF
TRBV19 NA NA CASSIAGGGLNTEAFF
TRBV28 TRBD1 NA CASRGQGRGTGELFF
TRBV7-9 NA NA CASSLASGRGPGELFF
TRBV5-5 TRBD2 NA CASSFTSGTHNEQFF
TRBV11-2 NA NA CASSFSGTYGYTF
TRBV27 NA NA CASSLGRGPNTEAFF
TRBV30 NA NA CAWSRGYDTEAFF
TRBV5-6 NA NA CASSLSLNTEAFF
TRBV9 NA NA CASSPMGGVSYEQYF